This T cell receptor beta chain was identified during a study of blood T cells in healthy people across ages. Germline V gene data show CDR1 as SEHNR and CDR2 as FQNEAQ (reference sequence). This CDR3 contains 15 residues. V lost 5 bases to trimming and J lost 0 bases, with 14 bases between them. Worth noting for this clonotype: The antigen remains unidentified.

The study, taken as a whole, reports: No conclusive comparison of naive versus antigen-experienced cells was possible with unsorted PBMCs.

Primers used in a second PCR of about 6 to 11 cycles were a sample-barcoded 5' primer and a J-beta primer mix. TCRdb fed the 5' RACE reads into MiXCR, producing one record per CDR3 protein. The sample yields roughly 800,000 distinct CDR3 sequences, about three fifths seen once. Material: blood. This chain uses TRBV7-9 with TRBJ2-7; D is perhaps TRBD2 (5 bases). The receptor was isolated from a man aged 25-45 years in good health. The CDR3 nucleotides are TGTGCCAGCAGCCCGGGGAGCCAGAGCTCCTACGAGCAGTACTTC. It encodes CASSPGSQSSYEQYF.